This record looks at one TCR beta chain sequence and its context. What it binds is not known. The data belong to a study of blood T cells in healthy people across ages. General study findings and limits: Diversity estimates drawn from one million T cells were deemed underestimates.

Germline CDR1 and CDR2: MDHEN and SYDVKM. CDR3 size: 14 residues. The V and J ends lost 5 bases and 2 bases, in that order; junction bases with no gene match: 4. A second PCR of 7 to 11 cycles used a sample-barcoded 5' primer and a J-beta primer mix. One entry per CDR3 protein, called by TCRdb with MiXCR from the 5' RACE reads. This sample yields 650,000 to 950,000 distinct CDR3 sequences, of which under 55% are seen a single time; roughly a fifth belongs to the top ten. Aged about 6 to 100, donors were systemically healthy Caucasians from Russia. Total RNA amounts of at least 6 micrograms were extracted per sample.

The clonotype was recovered from a man aged 55 to 70 in good health. The chain carries TRBV28 and TRBJ2-7; 9 nucleotides agree with TRBD2. What was sequenced was blood. The CDR3 here is CASSASGVAYEQYF. In nucleotides, the CDR3 is TGTGCCAGCAGTGCTAGCGGGGTGGCCTACGAGCAGTACTTC.